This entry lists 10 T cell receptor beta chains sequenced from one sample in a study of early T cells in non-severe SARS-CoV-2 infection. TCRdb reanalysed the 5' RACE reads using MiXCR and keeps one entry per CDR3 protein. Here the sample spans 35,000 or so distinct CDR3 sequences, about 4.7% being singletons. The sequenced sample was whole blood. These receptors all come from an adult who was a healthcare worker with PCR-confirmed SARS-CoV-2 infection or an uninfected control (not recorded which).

The CDR3 spells CASSLTVSTDTQYF. CDR3 DNA sequence: TGTGCCAGCAGCTTAACCGTTAGCACAGATACGCAGTATTTT. The V and J genes are TRBV11-2 and TRBJ2-3, with D unclear. The V gene lost 2 bases and the J gene lost 0 bases, with 6 bases spanning the gap. The CDR3 extends over 14 amino acids. The germline V gene encodes CDR1 SGHAT and CDR2 FQNNGV.

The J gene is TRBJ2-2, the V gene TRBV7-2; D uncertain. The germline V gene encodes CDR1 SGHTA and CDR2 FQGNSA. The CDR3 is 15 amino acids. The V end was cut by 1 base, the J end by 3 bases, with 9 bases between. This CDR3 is CASSLDGFHTGELFF. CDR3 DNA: TGTGCCAGCAGCTTAGACGGGTTTCACACCGGGGAGCTGTTTTTT.

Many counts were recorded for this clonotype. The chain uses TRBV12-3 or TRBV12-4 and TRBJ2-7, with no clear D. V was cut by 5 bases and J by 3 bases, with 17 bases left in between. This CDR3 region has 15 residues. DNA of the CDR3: TGTGCCAGCAGTCTATCCCCCTCCACCTACTACGAGCAGTACTTC. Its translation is CASSLSPSTYYEQYF.

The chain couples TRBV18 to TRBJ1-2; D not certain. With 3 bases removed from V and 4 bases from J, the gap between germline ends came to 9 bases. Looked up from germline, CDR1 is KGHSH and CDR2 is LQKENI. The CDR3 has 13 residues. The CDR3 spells CASSPGQSYGYTF. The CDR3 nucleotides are TGTGCCAGCTCACCCGGGCAGAGCTATGGCTACACCTTC.

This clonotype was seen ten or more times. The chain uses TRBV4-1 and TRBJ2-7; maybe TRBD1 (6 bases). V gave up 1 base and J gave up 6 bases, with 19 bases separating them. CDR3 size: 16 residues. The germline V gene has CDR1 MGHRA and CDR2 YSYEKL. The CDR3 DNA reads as TGCGCCAGCAGCCAAGGATACAGGGAATCTGGAGTCGAGCAGTACTTC. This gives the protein CASSQGYRESGVEQYF.

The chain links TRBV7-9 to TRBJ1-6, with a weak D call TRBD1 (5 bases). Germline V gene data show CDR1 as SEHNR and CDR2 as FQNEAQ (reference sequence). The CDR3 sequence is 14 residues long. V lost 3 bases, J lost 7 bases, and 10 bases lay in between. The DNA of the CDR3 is TGTGCCAGCAGCTTGGGGGGAGCGAATTCACCCCTCCACTTT. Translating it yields CASSLGGANSPLHF.

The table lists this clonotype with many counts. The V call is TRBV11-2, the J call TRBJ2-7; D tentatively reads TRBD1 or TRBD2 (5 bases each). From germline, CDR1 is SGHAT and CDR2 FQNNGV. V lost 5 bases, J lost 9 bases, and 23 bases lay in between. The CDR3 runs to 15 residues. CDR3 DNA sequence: TGTGCCAGCAGCATCTCGGACGGGACCTTACTCGGGCAGTACTTC. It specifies CASSISDGTLLGQYF.

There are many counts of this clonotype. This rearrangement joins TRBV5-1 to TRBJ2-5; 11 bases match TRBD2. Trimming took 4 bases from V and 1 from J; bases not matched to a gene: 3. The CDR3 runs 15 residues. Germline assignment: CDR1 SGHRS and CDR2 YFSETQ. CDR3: CASSPSGGTQETQYF. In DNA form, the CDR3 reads TGCGCCAGCAGCCCTAGCGGGGGGACCCAAGAGACCCAGTACTTC.

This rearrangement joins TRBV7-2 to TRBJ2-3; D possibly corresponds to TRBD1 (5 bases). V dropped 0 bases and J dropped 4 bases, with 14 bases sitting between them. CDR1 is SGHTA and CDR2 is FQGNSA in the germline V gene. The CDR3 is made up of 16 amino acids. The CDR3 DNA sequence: TGTGCCAGCAGCTTAGCGCAGGGATCGGTAGCAGATACGCAGTATTTT. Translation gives CASSLAQGSVADTQYF.

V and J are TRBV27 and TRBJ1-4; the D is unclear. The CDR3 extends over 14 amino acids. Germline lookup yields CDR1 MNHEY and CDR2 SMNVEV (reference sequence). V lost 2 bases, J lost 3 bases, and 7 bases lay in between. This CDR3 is CASSLLGPNEKLFF. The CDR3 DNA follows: TGTGCCAGCAGTTTACTCGGTCCTAATGAAAAACTGTTTTTT.